Listed here are 24 T cell receptor beta chains from one sample, sequenced in a study of radiation and T cells in renal cell carcinoma. Data came from immunoSEQ multiplex PCR; TCRdb stores just in-frame clones and leaves some out. Of approximately 85,000 clones listed, about 89% are singletons. Time point: blood 4 weeks post-SBRT, at nephrectomy. Specified treatment: 15 Gy SBRT to primary tumor, nephrectomy 4 weeks later. The sequenced sample was blood, obtained from a patient whose treatment included radiotherapy and nephrectomy. These receptors were collected from a woman in her 70s with renal cell carcinoma.

The chain carries TRBV6-1 and TRBJ2-7, with 9 bases identical to TRBD1. The V segment lost 4 bases and the J segment 5 bases; nucleotides outside the gene matches: 9. The CDR3 is 15 amino acids. The V gene's germline CDR1 is MNHNS and CDR2 SASEGT. The chain's CDR3 is CASSVATRDRDEQYF. In nucleotides, the CDR3 is TGTGCCAGCAGTGTAGCTACCCGGGACAGGGACGAGCAGTACTTC.

V gene TRBV12-1 combines with J gene TRBJ2-5; the table's D call, TRBD2, has no DNA check behind it. TRBV12-1 is given as a pseudogene. The CDR3 has 13 amino acids. In DNA, the CDR3 is TGTGCCAGCAGCTGGGGGGGCCTCGAGACCCAGTACTTC. Protein sequence: CASSWGGLETQYF.

The chain uses TRBV9 and TRBJ2-7; the match to TRBD1 covers 8 bases. The CDR3 covers 14 residues. Trimming took 0 bases from V and 3 from J; bases not matched to a gene: 2. Germline V gives CDR1 SGDLS, CDR2 YYNGEE. The CDR3 DNA reads as TGTGCCAGCAGCGTAGGGACAGGGTTCTACGAGCAGTACTTC. Its protein product is CASSVGTGFYEQYF.

The V and J genes are TRBV7-8 and TRBJ2-1; 7 bases fit TRBD1. CDR3 length: 14 residues. CDR1 and CDR2 (germline): SGHVS, FQNEAQ. After removal of 1 base from V and 5 bases from J, the junction contained 2 bases not matched to a gene. DNA for the CDR3: TGTGCCAGCAGCTTAGAAGGACAGGACAATGAGCAGTTCTTC. It encodes CASSLEGQDNEQFF.

V usage is TRBV19 and J usage is TRBJ1-6; 7 nucleotides match TRBD1. The CDR3 is 19 residues long. Per the germline V gene, CDR1 is LNHDA and CDR2 is SQIVND (reference sequence). V was clipped by 8 bases and J by 4 bases; unmatched bases: 20. CDR3 residues: CASPLISGQDEFYNSPLHF. As DNA, the CDR3 is TGTGCCAGTCCCCTCATCAGTGGACAGGACGAATTTTATAATTCACCCCTCCACTTT.

The chain carries TRBV7-8 and TRBJ2-1, with TRBD2 matching 10 bases. Trimming cost V 6 bases and J 4 bases; bases outside gene matches: 6. CDR1 and CDR2 from the germline V gene are SGHVS and FQNEAQ. This CDR3 has 15 amino acids. CDR3 loop: CASRLSGGAYNEQFF. As DNA, the CDR3 is TGTGCCAGCAGGTTAAGCGGGGGGGCGTACAATGAGCAGTTCTTC.

The chain has TRBV25-1 and TRBJ2-3; 13 bases map to TRBD2. This CDR3 contains 15 residues. Germline V CDR1 and CDR2: MGHDK, SYGVNS. J was trimmed by 5 bases and V by 5 bases; bases with no gene match: 4. The CDR3, as DNA: TGTGCCAGCAGTTCACTAGCGGGGGGGCAAGATACGCAGTATTTT. Residues: CASSSLAGGQDTQYF.

V gene TRBV11-3 combines with J gene TRBJ2-1, with D unclear. The germline CDR1 and CDR2 sequences are SGHNT and YENEEA. The CDR3 has 12 amino acids. V was cut by 5 bases and J by 5 bases, with 7 bases left in between. Written as DNA, the CDR3 is TGTGCCAGCAGCGGCCCGGACAATGAGCAGTTCTTC. This encodes CASSGPDNEQFF.

The chain recombines TRBV2 with TRBJ2-1; TRBD2 matches at 12 bases. V lost 7 bases and J lost 10; bases outside the gene matches: 5. There are 13 residues in the CDR3. Germline assignment: CDR1 SNHLY and CDR2 FYNNEI. The CDR3 bases are TGTGCCAGCACACCCACTAGCGGGGGGGAGCAGTTCTTC. This gives the protein CASTPTSGGEQFF.

The J gene is TRBJ1-1, the V gene TRBV2, with TRBD1 as a possible D gene (6 bases). The CDR3 has 16 amino acids. V was cut by 5 bases and J by 5 bases, with 21 bases left in between. Germline V gene lookup returns CDR1 SNHLY and CDR2 FYNNEI. The CDR3 region has the DNA TGTGCCAGCAGTCGAAGGGGGGCAGGGAGGGCGACTGAAGCTTTCTTT. It codes for CASSRRGAGRATEAFF. The full variable domain, with the rest looked up from reference TRBV2 and TRBJ1-1, is EPEVTQTPSHQVTQMGQEVILRCVPISNHLYFYWYRQILGQKVEFLVSFYNNEISEKSEIFDDQFSVERPDGSNFTLKIRSTKLEDSAMYFCASSRRGAGRATEAFFGQGTRLTVV.

The rearrangement joins TRBV7-9 to TRBJ1-2; no firm D call. V was trimmed by 1 base and J by 3 bases, leaving 6 bases between them. Per the germline V gene, CDR1 is SEHNR and CDR2 is FQNEAQ (reference sequence). The CDR3 contains 13 residues. The CDR3 here is CASSLETYYGYTF. The DNA of the CDR3 is TGTGCCAGCAGCTTAGAAACTTACTATGGCTACACCTTC.

The chain carries TRBV28 and TRBJ1-1; 7 bases match TRBD1. Germline CDR1 reads MDHEN; CDR2 reads SYDVKM. CDR3 size: 13 residues. The V and J ends lost 7 bases and 6 bases, in that order; junction bases with no gene match: 8. CDR3 sequence (DNA): TGTGCCAGCATCGATACAGGGGAATCTGAAGCTTTCTTT. It encodes CASIDTGESEAFF.

In this sample, this clone turned up a few times. The V gene is TRBV29-1, the J gene TRBJ1-1; 8 bases fit TRBD1. V lost 7 bases and J lost 6; bases outside the gene matches: 4. The CDR3 covers 11 residues. Germline-derived CDR1 and CDR2 are SQVTM and ANQGSEA. The CDR3 loop is CSGTGGAEAFF. In nucleotides, the CDR3 is TGCAGCGGTACAGGGGGGGCTGAAGCTTTCTTT.

This chain links TRBV30 with TRBJ1-1; no reliable D call. Germline V gene lookup returns CDR1 GTSNPN and CDR2 SVGIG (reference sequence). The CDR3 length is 12 residues. Trimming shortened V by 0 bases and J by 8 bases, and 10 bases separated the two germline ends. CDR3 amino acids: CAWSVSTREAFF. The CDR3 DNA reads TGTGCCTGGAGTGTAAGTACCCGGGAAGCTTTCTTT.

The chain uses TRBV28 and TRBJ1-1; TRBD1 matches 7 bases. With V trimmed by 4 bases and J by 0 bases, 5 bases remained unmatched. Germline CDR1 reads MDHEN; CDR2 reads SYDVKM. The CDR3 contains 15 residues. CDR3 sequence reads: CASSSQGVVNTEAFF. CDR3 nucleotides: TGTGCCAGCAGTTCCCAGGGGGTTGTGAACACTGAAGCTTTCTTT.

This clone was detected only once. Germline is not matched at one junction end, which may reflect a read error. V is TRBV6-8 and J is TRBJ2-7; D unclear. Germline V gene data show CDR1 as MNHGY and CDR2 as SAAAGT. The CDR3 totals 12 residues. In nucleotides, the CDR3 is TGTGCCAGCTTCCAAGATGGTCTCCGCGGACACTTC. This translates into CASFQDGLRGHF.

This rearrangement joins TRBV25-1 to TRBJ1-1, with unresolved D. CDR3 length: 13 amino acids. V was clipped by 4 bases and J by 1 base, with 7 bases between them. Germline V CDR1 and CDR2: MGHDK, SYGVNS. The CDR3 DNA reads TGTGCCAGCAGTGTCCCAGGGAACACTGAAGCTTTCTTT. Translating gives CASSVPGNTEAFF.

This clone came up once. This chain connects TRBV7-2 to TRBJ2-7; 8 bases map to TRBD1. CDR3 length: 14 residues. Per the germline V gene, CDR1 is SGHTA and CDR2 is FQGNSA. Germline trimming cut 3 bases from V and 6 bases from J; bases unmatched to any gene: 7. The CDR3 DNA is TGTGCCAGCAGCTTGGGGCAGGGGGCCAGCGAGCAGTACTTC. Its protein is CASSLGQGASEQYF.

The chain is built from TRBV5-4 and TRBJ2-5, with 13 nucleotides matching TRBD2. Trimming removed 4 bases from V and 1 base from J; junction bases left unmatched: 4. There are 16 residues in the CDR3. CDR1 is SGHNT and CDR2 is YYREEE in the germline V gene (reference sequence). CDR3 residues: CASSEGLAGAQETQYF. The CDR3 DNA follows: TGTGCCAGCAGCGAAGGACTAGCGGGGGCCCAAGAGACCCAGTACTTC.

The rearrangement uses TRBV5-4 and TRBJ1-2; D may be TRBD1 (5 bases). Trimming stripped 4 bases from V and 2 bases from J, with 12 bases between. The CDR3 consists of 14 residues. Germline CDR1 reads SGHNT; CDR2 reads YYREEE (reference sequence). CDR3 sequence reads: CASSTRQINYGYTF. The DNA of the CDR3 is TGTGCCAGCAGCACCAGACAGATCAACTATGGCTACACCTTC.

V is TRBV11-3 and J is TRBJ1-1, with D maybe TRBD1 (6 bases). V lost 5 bases to trimming and J lost 1 base, with 8 bases between them. From germline, CDR1 is SGHNT and CDR2 YENEEA. The CDR3 covers 13 residues. CDR3 sequence (DNA): TGTGCCAGCAGCCGGGACACGAACACTGAAGCTTTCTTT. Translating gives CASSRDTNTEAFF.

This sequence joins TRBV30 and TRBJ1-2; D gene ambiguous. The V gene lost 0 bases and the J gene lost 7 bases, with 9 bases spanning the gap. In germline, CDR1 is GTSNPN, CDR2 SVGIG (reference sequence). This CDR3 has 12 residues. The DNA of the CDR3 is TGTGCCTGGAGTGTAATTAAGTCTGGCTACACCTTC. It encodes CAWSVIKSGYTF.

The chain is built from TRBV29-1 and TRBJ1-2, with D perhaps matching TRBD1 (5 bases). The germline CDR1 and CDR2 sequences are SQVTM and ANQGSEA. V dropped 6 bases and J dropped 1 base, with 18 bases sitting between them. The CDR3 runs 15 residues. In nucleotides, the CDR3 is TGCAGCGTGGCCACTCGGGGGTGGGGTAACTATGGCTACACCTTC. As protein: CSVATRGWGNYGYTF.

V usage is TRBV2 and J usage is TRBJ2-5; no clear D gene. From germline, CDR1 is SNHLY and CDR2 FYNNEI. Trimming removed 3 bases from V and 9 bases from J, with 8 bases in between. This CDR3 comprises 11 residues. The CDR3 nucleotides are TGTGCCAGCAGTGATTCTTGGGCCCAGTACTTC. Protein product: CASSDSWAQYF.